This is a list of T cell receptor beta chains from one sample in a study of T cell responses to AZD1222 COVID-19 vaccine. Clones were sequenced by immunoSEQ multiplex PCR, and TCRdb holds only the in-frame ones, with some missing. The table includes over 95,000 clones, about 90% detected once. The sample consisted of peripheral blood, taken on day 0 of AZD1222 vaccination. All receptors come from an adult in good health. Both conserved end residues are trimmed from each CDR3. Fields, in order: V gene, CDR3 protein.

>TRBV4-1
ASSQWGGQINEKLF
>TRBV2
ASTRGQYNEQF
>TRBV7-3
ASSPLGTSTDTQY
>TRBV7-6
ASSPSGSSYNSPLH
>TRBV6-5
ASSYRAWETQY
>TRBV7-6
ASSLGRASTDTQY
>TRBV30
AGGTGEKLF
>TRBV19
ASGTGGYGYT
>TRBV11-2
ASSLPGVGEKLF
>TRBV9
ASSPHRTGVGNTIY
>TRBV25-1
ASSSTGGYGYT
>TRBV5-1
ASSGTSGAHNEQF
>TRBV19
ASSRDRVDGYT
>TRBV6-2/TRBV6-3
ASSPGPEMGETQY
>TRBV5-4
ASSLLAPTDTQY
>TRBV19
ASREGETEAF
>TRBV2
ASSEVSIDPLKETQY
>TRBV19
ASSIGGNTEAF
>TRBV3-1/TRBV3-2
ASSHGTSGGAADTQY
>TRBV6-2/TRBV6-3
ASSYFRGASEAF
>TRBV6-5
ASMTSPRGNTEAF
>TRBV15
ATSGLNYEQY
>TRBV7-6
ASSFPGADTQY
>TRBV7-2
ASSLGELLTQY
>TRBV9
ASSTTQVSGNTIY
>TRBV27
ASSPLTTRGPNTEAF
>TRBV7-3
ASSLNSGRGNEQF
>TRBV18
ASSPIGTADPGYT
>TRBV20-1
SASTLLAGARGTDTQY
>TRBV19
ASSRAASMNTEAF
>TRBV7-9
ASSLARTSGTTDTQY
>TRBV25-1
ASSETGKLF
>TRBV11-3
ASSLYLGGLADLGEQF
>TRBV5-1
ASSPGTGYSYEQY
>TRBV28
ASKKGGVRRINYGYT
>TRBV19
ASSIPGGGYGYT
>TRBV7-8
ASSPGPNTEAF
>TRBV2
ASIMLAGGRNEQF
>TRBV7-3
ASSLTGDSLSPLH
>TRBV12-3/TRBV12-4
ASSLAFYEQY
>TRBV7-9
ASSLTQSTDTQY
>TRBV5-1
ASSFNRGLGYT
>TRBV4-2
ASSPLPGFGYNEQF
>TRBV9
ASSVGTSGIEQF